This T cell receptor (beta chain) was sequenced in a study of blood T cell repertoires in COVID-19. Across the study: PBMCs, B-cell-depleted T cells, or T cells provided the cDNA or gDNA that made up the material.

Per germline, CDR1 LNHNV and CDR2 YYDKDF (reference sequence). This CDR3 region has 15 residues. Losses at the gene ends were 2 bases for V and 3 bases for J; bases not matched to a gene: 4. The table came from immunoSEQ multiplex PCR; TCRdb's copy has only in-frame clones and leaves some out. The table records a few hundred thousand clones, less than 90% of them present only once. V usage is TRBV15 and J usage is TRBJ1-2, with 9 bases identical to TRBD1. This sequence was found in a woman in her 70s with COVID-19, enrolled during active disease. Material: peripheral blood. CDR3 residues: CATSRLRQGDYGYTF. The DNA of the CDR3 is TGTGCCACCAGCAGACTAAGACAGGGGGACTATGGCTACACCTTC.